A single sample is the source of the 30 T cell receptor beta chains below, sequenced in a study of CD8 T cells in ankylosing spondylitis. Using its own MiXCR run on the 5' RACE reads, TCRdb lists one record per CDR3 protein. The table includes 50,000 to 60,000 distinct CDR3 sequences, 7.4% detected once. Sequenced: blood, either unsorted or a sorted T cell fraction (not recorded which). The origin of the receptors is a female donor with ankylosing spondylitis or in good health (not recorded which).

This chain links TRBV6-5 with TRBJ1-2; a possible D gene is TRBD1 (6 bases). Trimming took 1 base from V and 5 from J, leaving 11 bases between them. CDR3 length: 14 residues. Germline CDR1 reads MNHEY; CDR2 reads SVGAGI. This chain's CDR3 is CASSYLMGAYGYTF. The CDR3 nucleotides are TGTGCCAGCAGTTACTTAATGGGGGCGTATGGCTACACCTTC.

This clonotype came up many times. CDR3 DNA: TGTGCCAGCAGCTCGTTGGGGACTACGTCCTACGAGCAGTACGTC. It codes for CASSSLGTTSYEQYV. The V gene is TRBV5-6, the J gene TRBJ2-7, with 7 nucleotides matching TRBD2. The V gene end was trimmed by 3 bases and the J gene end by 1 base; junction bases not matched to a gene: 7. The CDR3 has 15 residues. In germline, CDR1 is SGHDT, CDR2 YYEEEE.

This clonotype was picked up a small number of times. The genes are TRBV19 and TRBJ1-1; no clear D. Trimming removed 3 bases at V and 1 base at J, with 6 bases between. Germline V gene sequence: CDR1 LNHDA, CDR2 SQIVND (reference sequence). The length of the CDR3 is 13 residues. The CDR3 DNA follows: TGTGCCAGTAGTATTTTTGGGAACACTGAAGCTTTCTTT. This translates into CASSIFGNTEAFF.

In this sample, this clonotype turned up many times. This chain connects TRBV14 to TRBJ1-1; D is unresolved. Trimming took 0 bases from V and 1 from J, leaving 9 bases between them. The CDR3 runs 15 residues. The V gene's germline CDR1 is SGHDN and CDR2 FVKESK. This CDR3 is CASSQDYRWNTEAFF. CDR3 DNA sequence: TGTGCCAGCAGCCAAGATTACCGGTGGAACACTGAAGCTTTCTTT.

The sample holds many counts of this clonotype. The gene calls are TRBV7-7 and TRBJ2-3, with D perhaps TRBD2 (5 bases). V was pared by 5 bases and J by 5 bases, with 14 bases between. There are 14 residues in the CDR3. Germline CDR1 and CDR2: SSHAT and FNYEAQ (reference sequence). Here the CDR3 reads CASSLRLGVDTQYF. The CDR3 coding sequence is TGTGCCAGCAGCCTGCGACTCGGGGTAGATACGCAGTATTTT.

Many counts were recorded for this clonotype. The rearrangement joins TRBV20-1 to TRBJ2-2; D remains unclear. Germline loops: CDR1 DFQATT, CDR2 SNEGSKA (reference sequence). The V end was cut by 3 bases, the J end by 6 bases, with 5 bases between. The length of the CDR3 is 11 residues. For the CDR3, the DNA is TGCAGTGCTAGTGCTGCCGGGGAGCTGTTTTTT. Its translation: CSASAAGELFF.

This clonotype was found many times. The rearrangement links TRBV30 to TRBJ1-2; 7 nucleotides align to TRBD1. The CDR3 length is 13 residues. Trimming at V came to 5 bases and at J to 7 bases, leaving 10 bases not matched to a gene. CDR1 is GTSNPN and CDR2 is SVGIG in the germline V gene (reference sequence). DNA of the CDR3: TGTGCCTGGGGTCCCTCAGGGGGTGTTGGCTACACCTTC. It specifies CAWGPSGGVGYTF. The entire variable domain, with the rest obtained from reference TRBV30 and TRBJ1-2, is as follows: SQTIHQWPATLVQPVGSPLSLECTVEGTSNPNLYWYRQAAGRGLQLLFYSVGIGQISSEVPQNLSASRPQDRQFILSSKKLLLSDSGFYLCAWGPSGGVGYTFGSGTRLTVV.

This clonotype came up many times. The chain links TRBV15 to TRBJ2-2, with D possibly TRBD2 on 7 matching bases. Germline V gene sequence: CDR1 LNHNV, CDR2 YYDKDF (reference sequence). Trimming took 7 bases from V and 3 from J, leaving 15 bases between them. The CDR3 has 15 amino acids. The CDR3 region is CATKEGGDDTGELFF. As DNA, the CDR3 is TGTGCCACCAAGGAAGGGGGGGATGACACCGGGGAGCTGTTTTTT.

This clonotype was recorded at least ten times. The V call is TRBV6-2 or TRBV6-3, the J call TRBJ2-1, with TRBD1 identical over 11 bases. CDR1 is MNHEY, CDR2 SVGEGT, per germline. The CDR3 runs 13 residues. J lost 8 bases, V lost 8 bases, and 5 bases had no gene match. CDR3 loop: CASRDRGSHEQFF. CDR3 DNA: TGTGCCAGCCGGGACAGGGGGTCCCATGAGCAGTTCTTC.

Ten or more counts support this clonotype. The V and J genes are TRBV2 and TRBJ2-2; weak D call: TRBD1 (7 bases). This CDR3 spans 16 amino acids. Trimming took off 6 bases at V and 3 bases at J, with 17 bases between the two ends. The germline V gene encodes CDR1 SNHLY and CDR2 FYNNEI. CDR3 amino acids: CASSLRQGGYTGELFF. CDR3 bases: TGTGCCAGCAGCCTCCGACAGGGAGGCTACACCGGGGAGCTGTTTTTT.

This clonotype was detected many times. In DNA, the CDR3 is TGTGCCAGCAGTTACTGGTCAGGGGTGGACACTGAAGCTTTCTTT. It is translated as CASSYWSGVDTEAFF. J is TRBJ1-1 and V is TRBV6-5, with D maybe TRBD1 (6 bases). Trimming cost V 1 base and J 3 bases, with 12 bases left between them. Germline V gene data show CDR1 as MNHEY and CDR2 as SVGAGI. The CDR3 length is 15 residues.

This clonotype has ten or more counts. The V gene is TRBV30, the J gene TRBJ2-1, with 15 bases fitting TRBD2. The CDR3 contains 13 residues. Germline V gene sequence: CDR1 GTSNPN, CDR2 SVGIG (reference sequence). The ends lost 3 bases at V and 15 bases at J; junction bases unmatched: 6. The CDR3 loop reads CAWRGTSGGWVFF. In DNA form, the CDR3 reads TGTGCCTGGAGAGGGACTAGCGGGGGGTGGGTGTTCTTC.

This clonotype was counted ten times or more. This chain connects TRBV5-5 to TRBJ2-1; 9 bases line up with TRBD1. Germline V gives CDR1 SGHKS, CDR2 YYEKEE (reference sequence). This CDR3 has 15 residues. V gave up 6 bases and J gave up 7 bases; unmatched junction bases: 11. The CDR3 loop is CASILTTGGWNEQFF. The CDR3 region has the DNA TGTGCCAGCATCCTTACGACAGGGGGTTGGAATGAGCAGTTCTTC.

This clonotype was seen ten or more times. This rearrangement joins TRBV12-3 or TRBV12-4 to TRBJ1-6, with D possibly being TRBD1 (6 bases). CDR3 length: 14 residues. Trimming left V 1 base short and J 8 bases short, with 9 bases between. CDR3 loop: CASSLVSGDSPLHF. In DNA form, the CDR3 reads TGTGCCAGCAGTTTAGTTTCAGGGGATTCACCCCTCCACTTT.

This clonotype was picked up many times. The J gene is TRBJ1-5, the V gene TRBV12-3 or TRBV12-4; no reliable D call. Trimming stripped 7 bases from V and 4 bases from J, with 8 bases between. The CDR3 contains 12 residues. CDR3 DNA: TGTGCCAGCATGAGAGCAAATCAGCCCCAGCATTTT. Protein product: CASMRANQPQHF.

In this sample, this clonotype is medium-sized. The chain recombines TRBV27 with TRBJ1-2; D uncertain. V lost 7 bases and J lost 4, with 10 bases in between. The CDR3 sequence is 12 residues long. From germline, CDR1 is MNHEY and CDR2 SMNVEV (reference sequence). The CDR3 nucleotides read TGTGCCAGCAAGGGCGAGAGCTATGGCTACACCTTC. Its translation: CASKGESYGYTF.

This clonotype has ten or more counts. The chain combines TRBV29-1 with TRBJ2-7, with D possibly being TRBD2 (5 bases). The CDR3 runs to 13 residues. Trimming pared 6 bases from V and 4 bases from J, leaving 16 bases between. The V gene's germline CDR1 is SQVTM and CDR2 ANQGSEA. The CDR3 loop reads CSVGSTSGYEQYF. The CDR3 DNA reads as TGCAGCGTAGGATCCACATCGGGGTACGAGCAGTACTTC.

This clonotype was observed many times. The chain has TRBV20-1 and TRBJ2-2; D gene unclear. From germline, CDR1 is DFQATT and CDR2 SNEGSKA (reference sequence). V was clipped by 2 bases and J by 4 bases, with 14 bases between them. The CDR3 is 15 residues long. The CDR3 spells CSARLLALSTGELFF. The CDR3 coding sequence is TGCAGTGCTAGACTCCTGGCACTGAGCACCGGGGAGCTGTTTTTT.

This clonotype was observed many times. V and J are TRBV5-1 and TRBJ2-1; TRBD1 matches at 8 bases. The V gene's germline CDR1 is SGHRS and CDR2 YFSETQ. With V trimmed by 4 bases and J by 4 bases, 4 bases remained unmatched. CDR3 length: 14 residues. The CDR3: CASSKGQVYNEQFF. CDR3 nucleotides: TGCGCCAGCAGCAAGGGACAGGTGTACAATGAGCAGTTCTTC. Together with reference TRBV5-1 and TRBJ2-1, the CDR3 gives the full variable domain: KAGVTQTPRYLIKTRGQQVTLSCSPISGHRSVSWYQQTPGQGLQFLFEYFSETQRNKGNFPGRFSGRQFSNSRSEMNVSTLELGDSALYLCASSKGQVYNEQFFGPGTRLTVL.

Many counts were recorded for this clonotype. The chain joins TRBV29-1 to TRBJ2-1; D may match TRBD1 or TRBD2 (5 bases each). V lost 1 base, J lost 2 bases, and 9 bases lay in between. The CDR3 is 14 amino acids. Germline loops: CDR1 SQVTM, CDR2 ANQGSEA. The CDR3 DNA reads TGCAGCGTTGAAGCAGGGAGCACCTACAATGAGCAGTTCTTC. It translates to CSVEAGSTYNEQFF.

This clonotype was counted ten times or more. J is TRBJ2-3 and V is TRBV7-3; 9 bases line up with TRBD2. The V segment lost 5 bases and the J segment 1 base; nucleotides outside the gene matches: 7. Germline V gene sequence: CDR1 SGHTA, CDR2 FQGTGA. The CDR3 runs to 16 residues. CDR3: CASSLAGPPGTDTQYF. CDR3 coding DNA: TGTGCCAGCAGCCTAGCGGGGCCGCCCGGCACAGATACGCAGTATTTT.

The chain carries TRBV5-1 and TRBJ2-2; no reliable D call. V was trimmed by 5 bases and J by 1 base, leaving 9 bases between them. This CDR3 spans 14 amino acids. CDR1 is SGHRS, CDR2 YFSETQ, per germline. The CDR3 reads CASRWPGNTGELFF. The CDR3 DNA is TGCGCCAGCAGGTGGCCCGGGAACACCGGGGAGCTGTTTTTT.

Sample share makes this clonotype medium-sized. The genes are TRBV10-3 and TRBJ2-2, with a possible D match to TRBD2 (6 bases). The CDR3 is 14 amino acids. CDR1 and CDR2 (germline): ENHRY, SYGVKD. V was clipped by 3 bases and J by 2 bases, with 7 bases between them. This chain's CDR3 is CAISDSGNTGELFF. CDR3 nucleotide sequence: TGTGCCATCAGTGATAGCGGAAACACCGGGGAGCTGTTTTTT.

This clonotype was seen many times. V and J are TRBV5-1 and TRBJ2-1; 8 bases align to TRBD1. This CDR3 is 18 amino acids long. V shed 3 bases, J shed 7 bases, and the junction held 18 bases outside the gene matches. Germline CDR1 reads SGHRS; CDR2 reads YFSETQ. The DNA for the CDR3 is TGCGCCAGCAGCTCGCTAGGTTCCAGGGGGCGAGGGGTGAATGAGCAGTTCTTC. Protein: CASSSLGSRGRGVNEQFF.

This clonotype has ten or more counts. This chain joins TRBV4-1 and TRBJ2-3; D could derive from TRBD1 or TRBD2 (5 bases each). The CDR3 runs to 17 residues. V gave up 0 bases and J gave up 2 bases, with 15 bases separating them. The V gene's germline CDR1 is MGHRA and CDR2 YSYEKL. The CDR3 DNA reads TGCGCCAGCAGCCAAGAACGAGGGGCGTGGGCCACAGATACGCAGTATTTT. Translation gives CASSQERGAWATDTQYF.

This clonotype was picked up many times. J is TRBJ1-2 and V is TRBV29-1, with a weak D call TRBD1 (5 bases). V gave up 4 bases and J gave up 5 bases, with 17 bases separating them. Germline V CDR1 and CDR2: SQVTM, ANQGSEA. CDR3 length: 14 amino acids. The CDR3 loop reads CSVVGDRGGYGYTF. DNA for the CDR3: TGCAGCGTTGTCGGGGACCGAGGAGGGTATGGCTACACCTTC.

Ten or more counts support this clonotype. The V call is TRBV2, the J call TRBJ2-2; TRBD1 matches at 7 bases. Germline V gene lookup returns CDR1 SNHLY and CDR2 FYNNEI. V shed 7 bases, J shed 7 bases, and the junction held 15 bases outside the gene matches. The CDR3 has 16 residues. The CDR3 is CASTQSPTGLGGELFF. The CDR3 DNA reads TGTGCCAGCACCCAAAGCCCGACAGGGCTTGGCGGGGAGCTGTTTTTT. The full variable domain, rest sourced from reference TRBV2 and TRBJ2-2, is EPEVTQTPSHQVTQMGQEVILRCVPISNHLYFYWYRQILGQKVEFLVSFYNNEISEKSEIFDDQFSVERPDGSNFTLKIRSTKLEDSAMYFCASTQSPTGLGGELFFGEGSRLTVL.

This clonotype was recorded at least ten times. The J gene is TRBJ1-2, the V gene TRBV29-1; D perhaps matches TRBD1 (6 bases). The CDR3 consists of 11 residues. V gave up 5 bases and J gave up 8 bases, with 12 bases separating them. The germline V gene has CDR1 SQVTM and CDR2 ANQGSEA. This CDR3 is CSVTGTRGYTF. The DNA for the CDR3 is TGCAGCGTTACGGGGACACGAGGCTACACCTTC.

At least ten counts were recorded for this clonotype. The genes are TRBV28 and TRBJ1-1, with D perhaps TRBD1 (6 bases). This CDR3 is built from 13 residues. V lost 7 bases and J lost 2, with 11 bases in between. CDR1 and CDR2 (germline): MDHEN, SYDVKM. CDR3 region: CASNYRVNTEAFF. Here the CDR3 DNA reads TGTGCCAGCAATTACAGGGTCAACACTGAAGCTTTCTTT.

This clonotype was observed many times. The CDR3 sequence: CASSYSYSELNTEAFF. The CDR3 DNA reads as TGTGCCAGCAGTTACTCTTATTCTGAATTGAACACTGAAGCTTTCTTT. The gene calls are TRBV6-5 and TRBJ1-1; no firm D call. Per the germline V gene, CDR1 is MNHEY and CDR2 is SVGAGI. V lost 0 bases to trimming and J lost 0 bases, with 11 bases between them. The CDR3 runs 16 residues.